This T cell receptor (beta chain) was recovered during a study of blood T cell repertoires in COVID-19. Turning to the study itself: COVID-19 samples collected from the United States, Italy and Spain covered acute and convalescent phases.

The authors' processing: Cell counts per sample came from amplifying reference gene primers. Sequencing used immunoSEQ multiplex PCR; TCRdb keeps in-frame clones, though not all of them. For V, J and clone size, that table is used; D and trimming come from the DNA. The table records almost 250,000 clones, around 88% of them present only once. Clinical history as reported by participants underpinned cohort assignment. Points on this clone: Other DNA sequences in this specimen translate into the identical CDR3.

V lost 0 bases to trimming and J lost 0 bases, with 6 bases between them. CDR1 and CDR2 (germline): SGHTS, YDEGEE. CDR3 length equals 14 residues. Sequenced sample: PBMCs or T cells enriched from blood (not recorded which). The chain carries TRBV5-8 and TRBJ1-1, with D unresolved. This receptor was taken from a woman aged 30 to 39 who had recovered from COVID-19. CDR3 nucleotides: TGTGCCAGCAGCTTGGGGCAGATGAACACTGAAGCTTTCTTT. Protein product: CASSLGQMNTEAFF.